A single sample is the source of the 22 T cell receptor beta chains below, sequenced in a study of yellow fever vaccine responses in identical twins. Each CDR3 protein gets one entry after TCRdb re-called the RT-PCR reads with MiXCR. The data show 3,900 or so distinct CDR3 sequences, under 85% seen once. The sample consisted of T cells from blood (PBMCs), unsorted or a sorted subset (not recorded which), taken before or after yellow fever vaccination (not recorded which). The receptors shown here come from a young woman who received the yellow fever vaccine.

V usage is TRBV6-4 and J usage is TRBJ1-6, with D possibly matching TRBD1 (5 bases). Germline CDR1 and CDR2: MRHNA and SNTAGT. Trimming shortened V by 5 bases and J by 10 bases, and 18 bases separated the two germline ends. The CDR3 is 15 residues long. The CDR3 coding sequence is TGTGCCAGCAGTCACGGTGAGGGGATGGTGTCACCCCTCCACTTT. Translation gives CASSHGEGMVSPLHF.

CDR3 sequence: CASSLASHEQFF. CDR3 DNA: TGCGCCAGCAGCTTAGCTAGCCATGAGCAGTTCTTC. The genes are TRBV5-1 and TRBJ2-1; weak D call: TRBD2 (5 bases). The CDR3 is 12 residues long. V shed 2 bases and J shed 8 bases, with 8 bases lying between them. Germline CDR1 is SGHRS and CDR2 is YFSETQ.

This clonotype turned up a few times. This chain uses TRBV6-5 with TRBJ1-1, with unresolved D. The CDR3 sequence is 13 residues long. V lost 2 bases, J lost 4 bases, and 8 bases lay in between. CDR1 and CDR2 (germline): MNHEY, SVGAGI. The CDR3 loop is CASSYLGRTEAFF. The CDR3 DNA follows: TGTGCCAGCAGTTACCTGGGTCGCACTGAAGCTTTCTTT.

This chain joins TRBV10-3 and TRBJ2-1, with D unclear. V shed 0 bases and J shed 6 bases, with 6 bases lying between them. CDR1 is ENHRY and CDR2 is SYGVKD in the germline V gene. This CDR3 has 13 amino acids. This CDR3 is CAISESDGNEQFF. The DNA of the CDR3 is TGTGCCATCAGTGAGTCGGACGGCAATGAGCAGTTCTTC.

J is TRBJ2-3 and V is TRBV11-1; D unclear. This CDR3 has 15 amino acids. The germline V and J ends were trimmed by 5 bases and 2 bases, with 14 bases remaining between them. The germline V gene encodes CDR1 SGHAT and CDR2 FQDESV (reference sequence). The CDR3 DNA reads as TGTGCCAGCAGCCCACGGATCATCTTCACAGATACGCAGTATTTT. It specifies CASSPRIIFTDTQYF.

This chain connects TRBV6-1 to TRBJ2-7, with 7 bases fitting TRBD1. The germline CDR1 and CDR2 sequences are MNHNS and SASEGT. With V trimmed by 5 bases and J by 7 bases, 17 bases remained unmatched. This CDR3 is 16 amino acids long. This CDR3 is CASSPRVGQSLLEQYF. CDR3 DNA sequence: TGTGCCAGCAGTCCCCGGGTGGGACAGAGCTTGTTGGAGCAGTACTTC.

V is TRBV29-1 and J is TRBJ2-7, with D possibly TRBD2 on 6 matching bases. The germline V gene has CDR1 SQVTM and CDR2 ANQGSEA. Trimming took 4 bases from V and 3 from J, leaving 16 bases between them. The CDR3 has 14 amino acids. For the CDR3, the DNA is TGCAGCGTTGTCGAGCCGGGACTTAACTACGAGCAGTACTTC. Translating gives CSVVEPGLNYEQYF.

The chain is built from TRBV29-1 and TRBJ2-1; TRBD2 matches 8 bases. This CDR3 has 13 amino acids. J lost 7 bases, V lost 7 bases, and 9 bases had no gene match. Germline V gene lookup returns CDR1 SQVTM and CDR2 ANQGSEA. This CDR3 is CSGTERGRNEQFF. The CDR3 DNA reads TGCAGCGGGACAGAGCGGGGGCGAAATGAGCAGTTCTTC.

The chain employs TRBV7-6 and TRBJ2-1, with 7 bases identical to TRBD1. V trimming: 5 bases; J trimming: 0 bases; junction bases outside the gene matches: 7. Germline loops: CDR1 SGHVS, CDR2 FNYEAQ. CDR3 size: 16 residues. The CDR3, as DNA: TGTGCCAGCAGCACCCCCAGGGGGAGCTCCTACAATGAGCAGTTCTTC. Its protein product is CASSTPRGSSYNEQFF.

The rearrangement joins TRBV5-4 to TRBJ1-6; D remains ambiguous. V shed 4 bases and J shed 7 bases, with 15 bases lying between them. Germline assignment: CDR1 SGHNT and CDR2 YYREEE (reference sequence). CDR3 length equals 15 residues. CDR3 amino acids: CASSQIAGVNSPLHF. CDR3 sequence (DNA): TGTGCCAGCAGCCAAATTGCTGGAGTGAATTCACCCCTCCACTTT.

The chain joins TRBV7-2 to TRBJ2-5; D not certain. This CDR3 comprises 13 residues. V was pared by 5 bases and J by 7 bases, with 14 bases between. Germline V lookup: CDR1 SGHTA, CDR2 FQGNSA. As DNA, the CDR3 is TGTGCCAGCAGCGCGCTAGAGTGGGGGACCCAGTACTTC. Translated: CASSALEWGTQYF. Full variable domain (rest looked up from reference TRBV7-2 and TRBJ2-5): GAGVSQSPSNKVTEKGKDVELRCDPISGHTALYWYRQSLGQGLEFLIYFQGNSAPDKSGLPSDRFSAERTGGSVSTLTIQRTQQEDSAVYLCASSALEWGTQYFGPGTRLLVL.

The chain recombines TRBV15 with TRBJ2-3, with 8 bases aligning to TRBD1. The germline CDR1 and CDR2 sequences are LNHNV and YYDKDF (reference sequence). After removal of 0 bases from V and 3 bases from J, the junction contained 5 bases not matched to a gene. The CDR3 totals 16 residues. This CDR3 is CATSRDPQGETDTQYF. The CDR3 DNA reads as TGTGCCACCAGCAGAGATCCACAGGGGGAGACAGATACGCAGTATTTT.

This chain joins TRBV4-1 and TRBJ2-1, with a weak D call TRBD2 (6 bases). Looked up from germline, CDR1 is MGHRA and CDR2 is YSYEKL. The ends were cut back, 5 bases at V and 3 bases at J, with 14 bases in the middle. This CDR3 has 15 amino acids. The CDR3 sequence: CASSSGLALYNEQFF. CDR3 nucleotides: TGCGCCAGCAGCTCGGGGCTAGCGCTCTACAATGAGCAGTTCTTC.

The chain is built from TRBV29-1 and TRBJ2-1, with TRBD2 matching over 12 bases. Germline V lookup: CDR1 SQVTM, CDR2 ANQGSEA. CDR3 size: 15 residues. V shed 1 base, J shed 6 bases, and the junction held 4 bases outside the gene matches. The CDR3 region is CSVEGLAGVVNEQFF. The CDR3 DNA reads TGCAGCGTTGAAGGACTAGCGGGAGTTGTCAATGAGCAGTTCTTC.

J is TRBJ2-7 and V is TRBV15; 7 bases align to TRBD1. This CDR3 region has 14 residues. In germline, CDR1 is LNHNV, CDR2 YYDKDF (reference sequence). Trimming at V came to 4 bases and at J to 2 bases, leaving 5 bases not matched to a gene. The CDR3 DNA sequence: TGTGCCACCAGCACCGGGACAGAAGCCTACGAGCAGTACTTC. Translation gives CATSTGTEAYEQYF.

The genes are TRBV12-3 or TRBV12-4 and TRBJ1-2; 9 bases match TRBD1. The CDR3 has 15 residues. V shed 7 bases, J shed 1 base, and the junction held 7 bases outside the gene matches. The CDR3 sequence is CASTPGTGFNYGYTF. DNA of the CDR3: TGTGCCAGCACTCCCGGGACAGGGTTTAACTATGGCTACACCTTC.

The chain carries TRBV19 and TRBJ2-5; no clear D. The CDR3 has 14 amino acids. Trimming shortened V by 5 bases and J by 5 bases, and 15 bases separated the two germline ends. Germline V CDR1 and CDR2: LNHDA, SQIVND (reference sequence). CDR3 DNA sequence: TGTGCCAGTAGTTCCCGGTCCCCTTGGGAGACCCAGTACTTC. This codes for CASSSRSPWETQYF.

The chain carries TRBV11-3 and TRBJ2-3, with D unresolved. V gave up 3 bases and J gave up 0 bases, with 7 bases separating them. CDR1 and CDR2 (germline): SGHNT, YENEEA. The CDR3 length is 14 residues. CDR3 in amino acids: CASSLEDSTDTQYF. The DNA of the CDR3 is TGTGCCAGCAGCTTGGAAGATAGCACAGATACGCAGTATTTT.

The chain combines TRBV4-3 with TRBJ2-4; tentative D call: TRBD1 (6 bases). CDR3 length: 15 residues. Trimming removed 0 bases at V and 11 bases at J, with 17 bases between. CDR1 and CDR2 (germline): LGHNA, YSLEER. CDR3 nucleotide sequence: TGCGCCAGCAGCCAAGATTTGACAGGCGCATTGGTTCAGTACTTC. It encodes CASSQDLTGALVQYF.

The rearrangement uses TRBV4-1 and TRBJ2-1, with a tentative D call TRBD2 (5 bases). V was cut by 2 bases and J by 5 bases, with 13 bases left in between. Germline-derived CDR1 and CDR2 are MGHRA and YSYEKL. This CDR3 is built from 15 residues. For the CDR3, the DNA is TGCGCCAGCAGCCAATCAGGCGGGTCTCACAATGAGCAGTTCTTC. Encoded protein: CASSQSGGSHNEQFF.

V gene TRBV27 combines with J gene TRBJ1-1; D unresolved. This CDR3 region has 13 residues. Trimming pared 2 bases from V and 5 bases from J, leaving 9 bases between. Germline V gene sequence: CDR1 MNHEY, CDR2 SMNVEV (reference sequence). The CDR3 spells CASSLAHRTEAFF. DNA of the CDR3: TGTGCCAGCAGTTTAGCCCATCGAACTGAAGCTTTCTTT.

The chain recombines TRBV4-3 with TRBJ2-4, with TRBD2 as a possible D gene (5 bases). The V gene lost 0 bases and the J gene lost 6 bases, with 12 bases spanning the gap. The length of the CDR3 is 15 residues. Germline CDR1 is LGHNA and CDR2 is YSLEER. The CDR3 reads CASSQDLGAGNIQYF. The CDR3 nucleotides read TGCGCCAGCAGCCAAGATTTGGGAGCTGGAAACATTCAGTACTTC.